This is a list of T cell receptor beta chains from one sample in a study of OX40 agonist ivuxolimab in advanced cancers. Profiled with immunoSEQ multiplex PCR; TCRdb holds only in-frame clones, not every one. The table has tens of thousands of clones, approximately 90% seen once; the top ten hold roughly 0.51%. The specimen comprised CD4+ or CD8+ T cells sorted from blood, sampled in a trial of the OX40 agonist ivuxolimab. The receptors here all came from an adult with an advanced solid tumor such as melanoma, head and neck, liver or kidney cancer. Both conserved end residues are part of each CDR3. Fields, in order: V gene, clone size, D gene, J gene, CDR3 DNA, CDR3 protein. A D gene is named only where the DNA matches it firmly. Only part of the rows carry a size: once, few, many, or a class if the clone is expanded.

TRBV28	NA	NA	TRBJ2-4	TGTGCCAGCAGCTATAGCGGGACAGGGTCGACCAAAAACATTCAGTACTTC	CASSYSGTGSTKNIQYF
TRBV10-3	NA	NA	TRBJ1-4	TGTGCCATCAGTGAGATCCAGGGTAGTGAAAAACTGTTTTTT	CAISEIQGSEKLFF
TRBV5-5	once	NA	TRBJ2-7	TGTGCCAGCAGCTTGGGACCTCAGAATTACGAGCAGTACTTC	CASSLGPQNYEQYF
TRBV6-1	NA	NA	TRBJ1-4	TGTGCCAGCAGTGAAGCGCCAGGTGAAAAACTGTTTTTT	CASSEAPGEKLFF
TRBV6-5	NA	NA	TRBJ2-5	TGTGCCAGCAGCGAAGAGACCCAGTACTTC	CASSEETQYF
TRBV29-1	NA	NA	TRBJ2-1	TGCAGCGTTGACAGGTTAACCTACAATGAGCAGTTCTTC	CSVDRLTYNEQFF
TRBV30	NA	NA	TRBJ1-2	TGTGCCTCCAGGAGCGAAGCTAACTATGGCTACACCTTC	CASRSEANYGYTF
TRBV9	NA	TRBD2	TRBJ2-3	TGTGCCAGCAGCGTAGCTGTTAGCGGGGAAAATACGCAGTATTTT	CASSVAVSGENTQYF
TRBV19	NA	NA	TRBJ2-2	TGTGCCAGTAGTATCTCTGGGATCCCCGGGGAGCTGTTTTTT	CASSISGIPGELFF
TRBV19	NA	TRBD1	TRBJ1-5	TGTGCCAGTAGTATAGGGGACAGATTAAATCAGCCCCAGCATTTT	CASSIGDRLNQPQHF
TRBV6-6	NA	NA	TRBJ2-1	TGTGCCAGCAGTCTGAGGCTAGCCTACAATGAGCAGTTCTTC	CASSLRLAYNEQFF
TRBV5-1	NA	TRBD2	TRBJ2-2	TGCGCCAGCAGCTTGGAACTGAGCTTAGCGGGGGTAACCGGGGAGCTGTTTTTT	CASSLELSLAGVTGELFF
TRBV27	NA	TRBD2	TRBJ2-7	TGTGCCAGCAGTTCCGGACTAGCCGCTCTCGAGCAGTACTTC	CASSSGLAALEQYF
TRBV29-1	NA	TRBD2	TRBJ2-3	TGCAGCGTGGCCCCGATTAGCGGGAGGGAGAGCACAGATACGCAGTATTTT	CSVAPISGRESTDTQYF
TRBV5-1	NA	TRBD2	TRBJ2-1	TGCGCCAGCAGCCCGATGACTAGCGGGAGATACAATGAGCAGTTCTTC	CASSPMTSGRYNEQFF
TRBV6-1	NA	NA	TRBJ2-5	TGTGCCAGTAAAGGGGTGGAGACCCAGTACTTC	CASKGVETQYF
TRBV5-4	NA	TRBD1	TRBJ2-4	TGTGCCAGCAGCTTCGACAGGGGCGCCTTGGACAAAAACATTCAGTACTTC	CASSFDRGALDKNIQYF
TRBV19	once	NA	TRBJ2-5	TGTGCCAGTAGCTTCACGACTGGGGGGGAGACCCAGTACTTC	CASSFTTGGETQYF
TRBV11-3	NA	NA	TRBJ2-7	TGTGCCAGCAGCTATTTTAGTGGCACGGACGCCTCCTACGAGCAGTACTTC	CASSYFSGTDASYEQYF
TRBV5-1	NA	NA	TRBJ2-7	TGCGCCAGCAGCTTGGCCTTGTCAGGGGGGTCTAACGAGCAGTACTTC	CASSLALSGGSNEQYF
TRBV10-3	NA	TRBD2	TRBJ2-1	TGTGCCACCAAACATTCCTTGGGTAGCGGGAGTTTCAATGAGCAGTTCTTC	CATKHSLGSGSFNEQFF
TRBV5-5	NA	NA	TRBJ2-6	TGTGCCAGCAGCTTGAGTCCGTCGGCTGGGGGGGCCAACGTCCTGACTTTC	CASSLSPSAGGANVLTF
TRBV4-1	NA	NA	TRBJ2-5	TGCGCCAGCAGCCAAGGTCCGGGAGAGACCCAGTACTTC	CASSQGPGETQYF
TRBV18	NA	NA	TRBJ2-5	TGTGCCAGCTCACCCCTATGGGCGAGGGAGACCCAGTACTTC	CASSPLWARETQYF
TRBV4-1	NA	NA	TRBJ2-2	TGCGCCAGCAGCCTACAGGCGAACACCGGGGAGCTGTTTTTT	CASSLQANTGELFF
TRBV7-9	NA	TRBD1	TRBJ1-2	TGTGCCAGCAGCATTGACAGGGATTACTATGGCTACACCTTC	CASSIDRDYYGYTF
TRBV5-1	NA	NA	TRBJ2-5	TGCGCCAGCAGCTTGTTTCCGACGAACCAAGAGACCCAGTACTTC	CASSLFPTNQETQYF
TRBV11-2	NA	TRBD2	TRBJ2-1	TGTGCCAGCAGCTTAGACGTTGACGGGAGGGCCTACAATGAGCAGTTCTTC	CASSLDVDGRAYNEQFF
TRBV6-5	once	NA	TRBJ1-2	TGTGCCAGCAGTCCGCAAGGGGCCAACTATGGCTACACCTTC	CASSPQGANYGYTF
TRBV2	NA	TRBD2	TRBJ2-3	TGTGCCAGCGTGGGCTCCTTCGGGAGCGGGAAGGCTCCTAGCACAGATACGCAGTATTTT	CASVGSFGSGKAPSTDTQYF
TRBV4-2	once	NA	TRBJ2-4	TGTGCCAGCAGCGATTCCGCTCTCCTAGCCAAAAACATTCAGTACTTC	CASSDSALLAKNIQYF
TRBV28	NA	NA	TRBJ1-2	TGTGCCAGCCTCCCAGGCGGGGGCCATGGCTACACCTTC	CASLPGGGHGYTF
TRBV18	NA	NA	TRBJ2-7	TGTGCCAGCTCACCAACAGGGAATCCCTACGAGCAGTACTTC	CASSPTGNPYEQYF
TRBV30	NA	TRBD1	TRBJ1-2	TGTGCCTGGAGTGGAAGGGGGCGAGGCTACACCTTC	CAWSGRGRGYTF
TRBV11-2	once	TRBD2	TRBJ2-1	TGTGCCAGCAGCTCTAGCGGGAGAGGTGAGCAGTTCTTC	CASSSSGRGEQFF
TRBV6-5	NA	NA	TRBJ2-3	TGTGCCAGCAGTTGGTCCGATCCGGCACAGGGAGATACGCAGTATTTT	CASSWSDPAQGDTQYF
TRBV30	NA	TRBD2	TRBJ2-6	TGTGCCTGGAGTGTACCGGGCGGGGGCGTCCTGACTTTC	CAWSVPGGGVLTF
TRBV28	NA	NA	TRBJ2-5	TGTGCCACCCGAAAGGGGGGTTACCAAGAGACCCAGTACTTC	CATRKGGYQETQYF
TRBV28	NA	TRBD2	TRBJ2-7	TGTGCCAGCTGTCTAGCGGGAGTGTCCTACGAGCAGTACTTC	CASCLAGVSYEQYF
TRBV7-8	NA	TRBD1	TRBJ2-2	TGTGCCAGCAGCGCGGACAGGGTTGGCGGGGAGCTGTTTTTT	CASSADRVGGELFF
TRBV19	NA	TRBD2	TRBJ2-1	TGTGCCAGTAGTATCGGACTAGCGGCAACCAATGAGCAGTTCTTC	CASSIGLAATNEQFF
TRBV9	NA	NA	TRBJ2-5	TGTGCCAGCAGCGTAGGACTAGGACAGGAGACCCAGTACTTC	CASSVGLGQETQYF
TRBV2	NA	NA	TRBJ1-2	TGTGCCGGATCGGGGGATCAAGGGCGTGGCTACACCTTC	CAGSGDQGRGYTF
TRBV9	NA	TRBD2	TRBJ2-1	TGTGCCAGCAGCGTAGCTCCCGGGACTAGCTATGAGCAGTTCTTC	CASSVAPGTSYEQFF
TRBV13	once	TRBD1	TRBJ1-3	TGTGCCAGCAGCAAAAAACAGGCCAGGGGGGGAAACACCATATATTTT	CASSKKQARGGNTIYF
TRBV5-4	NA	NA	TRBJ2-3	TGTGCCAGCAGCTTGGCCGCCGCCAAGATGGATACGCAGTATTTT	CASSLAAAKMDTQYF
TRBV9	NA	NA	TRBJ1-3	TGTGCCAGCAGCGCGGCGGGCTCTGGAAACACCATATATTTT	CASSAAGSGNTIYF
TRBV30	NA	TRBD1	TRBJ2-3	TGTGCCTGGAGCCCCTTGGACAGGGGGCCGCACACAGATACGCAGTATTTT	CAWSPLDRGPHTDTQYF
TRBV5-1	once	TRBD1	TRBJ2-7	TGCGCCAGCAAACGGGGAGTACAGGGGGCTTCCGAGCAGTACTTC	CASKRGVQGASEQYF
TRBV5-1	NA	NA	TRBJ2-7	TGCGCCAGTAGCCCCCTAGGGACGGACGAGCAGTACTTC	CASSPLGTDEQYF
TRBV7-3	NA	NA	TRBJ2-2	TGTGCCAGCAGCCCTCTGGTCGGACCCGGGGAGCTGTTTTTT	CASSPLVGPGELFF
TRBV18	NA	NA	TRBJ1-2	TGTGCCAGCCAACAAGCCGTGGGCGGGAGCCTACGCTATGGCTACACCTTC	CASQQAVGGSLRYGYTF
TRBV4-1	NA	TRBD2	TRBJ2-5	TGCGCCAGCAGCCAATCATCGCGGGGACTAGCGGCCCAAGAGACCCAGTACTTC	CASSQSSRGLAAQETQYF
TRBV19	NA	NA	TRBJ2-7	TGTGCCAGTAGTCCTGGGGGGGCCGCCTACGAGCAGTACTTC	CASSPGGAAYEQYF
TRBV28	NA	TRBD1	TRBJ1-5	TGTGCCAGCAGTGAACCCGGGACAGGGATCAGTCAGCCCCAGCATTTT	CASSEPGTGISQPQHF